These T cell receptor beta chains were read from a single sample in a study of blood T cell repertoires in COVID-19. Only in-frame clones appear in the TCRdb table, and some are missing; sequencing was by immunoSEQ multiplex PCR. The table has approximately 240,000 clones, about 80% seen once; the top ten hold roughly 3%. The specimen sequenced was peripheral blood. These receptors originate from a woman in her 30s who had recovered from COVID-19. The CDR3 runs from the conserved cysteine through the conserved F or W. Fields, in order: J gene, clone size, V gene, D gene, CDR3 DNA, CDR3 protein. A D gene is named only where the DNA matches it firmly. Rows may omit the clone size; those that give it use once, few, many or a size class.

>TRBJ2-2|NA|TRBV7-3|NA
TGTGCCAGCAGCTTAACTAGTCCAGGGCTGGGCACCGGGGAGCTGTTTTTT
CASSLTSPGLGTGELFF
>TRBJ2-7|NA|TRBV6-5|NA
TGTGCCAGCAGTCGCAGTAACTCCTACGAGCAGTACTTC
CASSRSNSYEQYF
>TRBJ2-3|once|TRBV5-1|NA
TGCGCCAGCAGCTTGGAGACAGGTTTGGATACGCAGTATTTT
CASSLETGLDTQYF
>TRBJ2-7|NA|TRBV18|TRBD1
TGTGCCAGCTCACCACCGTCCGGACAGGGGGCACCGTACTTC
CASSPPSGQGAPYF
>TRBJ2-7|many|TRBV20-1|TRBD2
TGCAGTGCTAGTCGCCTGACTAGCGGGAGCTACGAGCAGTACTTC
CSASRLTSGSYEQYF
>TRBJ2-1|NA|TRBV13|TRBD2
TGTGCCAGCAGCTTTCGAGCGGGAGAAAATGAGCAGTTCTTC
CASSFRAGENEQFF
>TRBJ2-7|NA|TRBV19|NA
TGTGCCAGTAGTATAGGCGCGGACAACTCCTACGAGCAGTACTTC
CASSIGADNSYEQYF
>TRBJ1-2|NA|TRBV7-9|NA
TGTGCCAGCAGCTTAGGAGGAACAGGGAAAAACTATGGCTACACCTTC
CASSLGGTGKNYGYTF
>TRBJ2-1|NA|TRBV18|TRBD1
TGTGCCAGCTCACCAGCCAGGGGGCGAGATGAGCAGTTCTTC
CASSPARGRDEQFF
>TRBJ1-4|NA|TRBV5-6|TRBD1
TGTGCCAGCAGCTTGGGCCGGGACAGCAATGAAAAACTGTTTTTT
CASSLGRDSNEKLFF
>TRBJ2-3|NA|TRBV6-6|TRBD2
TGTGCCAGCAGCGGGACTAGCGGGAGCAGCACAGATACGCAGTATTTT
CASSGTSGSSTDTQYF
>TRBJ1-2|NA|TRBV30|NA
TGTGCCTGGGCCCTTGGGGGCGGCTACACCTTC
CAWALGGGYTF
>TRBJ1-5|NA|TRBV19|NA
TGTGCCAGTAGTATTTGGGGGAGGGGACGGGATCAGCCCCAGCATTTT
CASSIWGRGRDQPQHF
>TRBJ2-1|NA|TRBV2|TRBD2
TGTGCCATCTTGGGACTAGCGGGGGACAATGAGCAGTTCTTC
CAILGLAGDNEQFF
>TRBJ2-2|NA|TRBV6-5|TRBD1
TGTGCCAGCAGTTACCGGACAGGGGGGACCGGGGAGCTGTTTTTT
CASSYRTGGTGELFF
>TRBJ2-2|NA|TRBV5-1|NA
TGCGCCAGCAGCGGGGCCGCGAACACCGGGGAGCTGTTTTTT
CASSGAANTGELFF
>TRBJ2-2|once|TRBV3-1/TRBV3-2|NA
TGTGCCAGCAGCCAAGGAAGACTAGTCCCCGGGGAGCTGTTTTTT
CASSQGRLVPGELFF
>TRBJ1-2|NA|TRBV6-5|TRBD1
TGTGCCAGCAGCGAGGCGCTGGGACAGTCGTATGGCTACACCTTC
CASSEALGQSYGYTF
>TRBJ1-3|few|TRBV5-1|TRBD1
TGCGCCAGCAGCCGAGACAGGGTCGGAAACACCATATATTTT
CASSRDRVGNTIYF
>TRBJ2-1|few|TRBV18|NA
TGTGCCAGCTCCGACCAAGGAGCGGCATACAATGAGCAGTTCTTC
CASSDQGAAYNEQFF
>TRBJ2-6|NA|TRBV5-5|NA
TGTGCCAGCAGCGCGAACAGGGAGTCTGGGGCCAACGTCCTGACTTTC
CASSANRESGANVLTF
>TRBJ1-4|once|TRBV10-3|TRBD1
TGTGCCATCAGAAGACAGGGGGAAGACGAAAAACTGTTTTTT
CAIRRQGEDEKLFF
>TRBJ2-7|NA|TRBV7-3|TRBD1
TGTGCCAGCAGCTCGGGCCACCTACAGGGGGCAGATTCCTACGAGCAGTACTTC
CASSSGHLQGADSYEQYF